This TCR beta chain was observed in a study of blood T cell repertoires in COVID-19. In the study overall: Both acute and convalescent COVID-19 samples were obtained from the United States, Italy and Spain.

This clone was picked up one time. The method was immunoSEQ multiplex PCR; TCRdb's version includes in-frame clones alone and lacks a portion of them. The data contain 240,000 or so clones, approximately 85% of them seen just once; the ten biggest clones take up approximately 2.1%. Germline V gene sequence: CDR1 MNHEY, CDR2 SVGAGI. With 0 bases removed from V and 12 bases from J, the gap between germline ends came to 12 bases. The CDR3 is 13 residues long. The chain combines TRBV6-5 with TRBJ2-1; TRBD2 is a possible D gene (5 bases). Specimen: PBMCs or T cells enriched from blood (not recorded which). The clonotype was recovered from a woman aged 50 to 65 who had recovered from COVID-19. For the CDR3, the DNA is TGTGCCAGCAGTTACTCGACGGGAACGGTGCAGTTCTTC. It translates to CASSYSTGTVQFF.